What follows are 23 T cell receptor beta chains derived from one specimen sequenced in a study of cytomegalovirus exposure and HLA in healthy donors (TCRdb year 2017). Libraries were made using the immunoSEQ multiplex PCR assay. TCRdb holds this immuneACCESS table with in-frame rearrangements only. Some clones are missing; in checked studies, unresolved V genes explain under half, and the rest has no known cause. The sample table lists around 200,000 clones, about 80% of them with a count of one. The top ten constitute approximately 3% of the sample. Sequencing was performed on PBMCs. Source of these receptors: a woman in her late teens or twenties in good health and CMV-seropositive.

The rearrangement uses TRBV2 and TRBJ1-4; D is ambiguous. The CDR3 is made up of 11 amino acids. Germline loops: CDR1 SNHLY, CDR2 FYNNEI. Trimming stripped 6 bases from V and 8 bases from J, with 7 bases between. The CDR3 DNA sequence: TGTGCCAGCAGCCTAGGCGAAAAACTGTTTTTT. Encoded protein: CASSLGEKLFF. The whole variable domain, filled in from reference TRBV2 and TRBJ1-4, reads EPEVTQTPSHQVTQMGQEVILRCVPISNHLYFYWYRQILGQKVEFLVSFYNNEISEKSEIFDDQFSVERPDGSNFTLKIRSTKLEDSAMYFCASSLGEKLFFGSGTQLSVL.

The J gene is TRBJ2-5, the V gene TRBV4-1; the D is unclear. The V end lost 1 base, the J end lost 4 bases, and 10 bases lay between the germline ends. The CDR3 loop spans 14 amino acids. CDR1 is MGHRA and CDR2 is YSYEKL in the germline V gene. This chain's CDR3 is CASSQAGPGETQYF. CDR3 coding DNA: TGCGCCAGCAGCCAAGCAGGCCCTGGAGAGACCCAGTACTTC.

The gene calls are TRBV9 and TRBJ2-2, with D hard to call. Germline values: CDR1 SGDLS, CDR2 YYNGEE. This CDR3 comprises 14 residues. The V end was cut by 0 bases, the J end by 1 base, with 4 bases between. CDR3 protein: CASSVVQNTGELFF. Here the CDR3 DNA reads TGTGCCAGCAGCGTAGTCCAGAACACCGGGGAGCTGTTTTTT.

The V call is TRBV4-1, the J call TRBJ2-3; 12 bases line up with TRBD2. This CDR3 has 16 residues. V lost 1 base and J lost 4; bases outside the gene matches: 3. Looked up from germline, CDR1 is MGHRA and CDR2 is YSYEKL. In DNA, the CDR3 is TGCGCCAGCAGCCAAGCCCTAGCGGGGGGGTCAGATACGCAGTATTTT. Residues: CASSQALAGGSDTQYF.

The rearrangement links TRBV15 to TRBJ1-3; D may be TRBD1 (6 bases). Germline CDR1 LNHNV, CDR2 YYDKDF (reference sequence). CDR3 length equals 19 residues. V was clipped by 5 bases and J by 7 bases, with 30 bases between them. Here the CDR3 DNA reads TGTGCCACCAGCCAGACGGCGGGAGGCAGGGGAACTCTGCGGAACACCATATATTTT. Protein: CATSQTAGGRGTLRNTIYF.

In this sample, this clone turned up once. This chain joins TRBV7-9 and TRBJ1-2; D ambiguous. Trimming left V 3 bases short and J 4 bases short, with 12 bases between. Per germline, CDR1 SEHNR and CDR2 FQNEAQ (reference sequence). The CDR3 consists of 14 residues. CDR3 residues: CASSFGLLLYGYTF. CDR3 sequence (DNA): TGTGCCAGCAGCTTTGGACTCCTACTCTATGGCTACACCTTC.

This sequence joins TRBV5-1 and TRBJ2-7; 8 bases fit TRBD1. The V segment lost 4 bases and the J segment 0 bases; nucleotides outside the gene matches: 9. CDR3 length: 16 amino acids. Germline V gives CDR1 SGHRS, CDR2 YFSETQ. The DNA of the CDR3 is TGCGCCAGCAGCAACGGACAGGGCCGAAGCTCCTACGAGCAGTACTTC. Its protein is CASSNGQGRSSYEQYF.

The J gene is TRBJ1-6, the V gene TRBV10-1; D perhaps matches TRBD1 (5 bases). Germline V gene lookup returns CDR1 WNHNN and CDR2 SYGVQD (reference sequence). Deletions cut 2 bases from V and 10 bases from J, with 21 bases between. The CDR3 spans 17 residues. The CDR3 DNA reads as TGCGCCAGCAGTGAGGCCCCTCACTCGGGGGAAGGCTCACCCCTCCACTTT. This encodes CASSEAPHSGEGSPLHF.

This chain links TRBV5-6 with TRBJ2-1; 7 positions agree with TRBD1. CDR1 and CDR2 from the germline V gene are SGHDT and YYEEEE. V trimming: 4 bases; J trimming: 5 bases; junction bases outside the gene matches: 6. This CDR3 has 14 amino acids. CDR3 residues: CASSRPGQDNEQFF. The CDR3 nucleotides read TGTGCCAGCAGCCGCCCTGGACAGGACAATGAGCAGTTCTTC.

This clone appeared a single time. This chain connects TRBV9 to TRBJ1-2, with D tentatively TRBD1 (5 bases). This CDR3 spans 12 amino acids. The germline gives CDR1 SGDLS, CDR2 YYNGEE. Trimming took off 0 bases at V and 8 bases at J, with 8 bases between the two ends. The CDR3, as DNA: TGTGCCAGCAGCGTAGAGGGGCAGGGCTACACCTTC. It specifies CASSVEGQGYTF.

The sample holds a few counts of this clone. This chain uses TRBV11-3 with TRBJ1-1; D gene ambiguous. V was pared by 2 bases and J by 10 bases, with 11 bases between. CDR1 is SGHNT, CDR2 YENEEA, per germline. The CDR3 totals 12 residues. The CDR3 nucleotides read TGTGCCAGCAGCTTAAACGAGGGCAGAGCTTTCTTT. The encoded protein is CASSLNEGRAFF.

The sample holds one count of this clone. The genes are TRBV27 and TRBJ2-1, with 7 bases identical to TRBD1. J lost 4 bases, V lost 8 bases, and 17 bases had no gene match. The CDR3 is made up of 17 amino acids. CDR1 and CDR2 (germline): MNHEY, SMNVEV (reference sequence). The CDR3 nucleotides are TGTGCCAGCGGGTATAGGGACAGCCTAGAAGTTTACAATGAGCAGTTCTTC. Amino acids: CASGYRDSLEVYNEQFF.

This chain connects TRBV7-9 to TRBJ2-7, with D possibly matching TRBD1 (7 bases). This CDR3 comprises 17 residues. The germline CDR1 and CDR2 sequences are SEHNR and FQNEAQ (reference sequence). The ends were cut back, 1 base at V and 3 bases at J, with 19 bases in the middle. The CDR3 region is CASSLEGGQLSYYEQYF. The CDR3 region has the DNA TGTGCCAGCAGCTTAGAGGGGGGACAGCTATCGTACTACGAGCAGTACTTC.

The CDR3 region is CASSYGLAGTIYEQYF. As DNA, the CDR3 is TGTGCCAGCAGTTACGGACTAGCGGGGACAATTTACGAGCAGTACTTC. V gene TRBV2 combines with J gene TRBJ2-7; 12 nucleotides match TRBD2. V was clipped by 5 bases and J by 4 bases; unmatched bases: 9. CDR3 size: 16 residues. Looked up from germline, CDR1 is SNHLY and CDR2 is FYNNEI.

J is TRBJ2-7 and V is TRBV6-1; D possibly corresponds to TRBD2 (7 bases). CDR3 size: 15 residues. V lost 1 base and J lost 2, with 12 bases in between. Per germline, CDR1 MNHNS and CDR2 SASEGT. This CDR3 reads CASSEVGGGPYEQYF. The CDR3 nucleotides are TGTGCCAGCAGTGAAGTAGGGGGGGGTCCCTACGAGCAGTACTTC.

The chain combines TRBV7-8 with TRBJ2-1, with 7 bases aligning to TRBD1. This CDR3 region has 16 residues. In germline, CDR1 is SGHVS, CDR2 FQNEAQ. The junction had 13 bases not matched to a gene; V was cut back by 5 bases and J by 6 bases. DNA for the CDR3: TGTGCCAGCAGCCGATACCGGGACAGATTTGGCAATGAGCAGTTCTTC. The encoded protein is CASSRYRDRFGNEQFF. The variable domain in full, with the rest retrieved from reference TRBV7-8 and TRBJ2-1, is GAGVSQSPRYKVAKRGQDVALRCDPISGHVSLFWYQQALGQGPEFLTYFQNEAQLDKSGLPSDRFFAERPEGSVSTLKIQRTQQEDSAVYLCASSRYRDRFGNEQFFGPGTRLTVL.

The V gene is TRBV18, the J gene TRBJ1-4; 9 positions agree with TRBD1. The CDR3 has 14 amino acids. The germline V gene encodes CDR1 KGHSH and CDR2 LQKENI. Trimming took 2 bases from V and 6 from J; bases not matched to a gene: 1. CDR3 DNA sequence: TGTGCCAGCTCACCAGGGACAGGGCATGAAAAACTGTTTTTT. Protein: CASSPGTGHEKLFF.

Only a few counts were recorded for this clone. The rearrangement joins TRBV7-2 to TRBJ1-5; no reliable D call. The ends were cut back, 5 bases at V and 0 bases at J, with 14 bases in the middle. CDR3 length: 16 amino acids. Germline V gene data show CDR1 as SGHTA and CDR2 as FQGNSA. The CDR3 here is CASSRAGSLSNQPQHF. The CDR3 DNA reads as TGTGCCAGCAGCCGAGCAGGCAGCCTTAGCAATCAGCCCCAGCATTTT.

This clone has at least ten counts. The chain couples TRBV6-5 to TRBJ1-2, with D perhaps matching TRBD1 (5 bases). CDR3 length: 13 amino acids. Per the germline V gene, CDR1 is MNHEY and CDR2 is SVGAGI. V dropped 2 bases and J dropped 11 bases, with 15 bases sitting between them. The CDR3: CASSYTETGGYTF. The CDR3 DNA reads TGTGCCAGCAGTTACACCGAGACCGGGGGTTACACCTTC.

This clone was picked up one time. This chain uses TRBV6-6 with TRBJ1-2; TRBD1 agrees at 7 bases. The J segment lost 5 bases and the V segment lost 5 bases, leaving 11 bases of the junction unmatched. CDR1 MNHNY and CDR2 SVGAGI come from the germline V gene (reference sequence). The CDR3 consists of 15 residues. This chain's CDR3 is CASSTSGGSGYGYTF. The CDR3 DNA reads TGTGCCAGCAGTACCTCAGGGGGGAGTGGGTATGGCTACACCTTC.

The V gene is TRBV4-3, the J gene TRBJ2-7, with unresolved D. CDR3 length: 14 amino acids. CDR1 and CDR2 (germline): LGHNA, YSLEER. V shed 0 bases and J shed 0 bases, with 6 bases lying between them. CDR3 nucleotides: TGCGCCAGCAGCCAAGATTACACCTCCTACGAGCAGTACTTC. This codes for CASSQDYTSYEQYF.

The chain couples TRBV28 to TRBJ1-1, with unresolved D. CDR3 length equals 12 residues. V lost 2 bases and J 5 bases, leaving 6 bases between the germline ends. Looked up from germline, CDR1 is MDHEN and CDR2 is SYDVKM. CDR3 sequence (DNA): TGTGCCAGCAGTTTACGGGAAACTGAAGCTTTCTTT. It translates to CASSLRETEAFF.

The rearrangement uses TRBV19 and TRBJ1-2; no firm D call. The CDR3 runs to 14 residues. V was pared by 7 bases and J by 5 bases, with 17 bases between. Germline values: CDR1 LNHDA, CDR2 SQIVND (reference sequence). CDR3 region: CASTNGESSYGYTF. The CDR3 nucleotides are TGTGCCAGTACTAACGGTGAAAGTTCATATGGCTACACCTTC.